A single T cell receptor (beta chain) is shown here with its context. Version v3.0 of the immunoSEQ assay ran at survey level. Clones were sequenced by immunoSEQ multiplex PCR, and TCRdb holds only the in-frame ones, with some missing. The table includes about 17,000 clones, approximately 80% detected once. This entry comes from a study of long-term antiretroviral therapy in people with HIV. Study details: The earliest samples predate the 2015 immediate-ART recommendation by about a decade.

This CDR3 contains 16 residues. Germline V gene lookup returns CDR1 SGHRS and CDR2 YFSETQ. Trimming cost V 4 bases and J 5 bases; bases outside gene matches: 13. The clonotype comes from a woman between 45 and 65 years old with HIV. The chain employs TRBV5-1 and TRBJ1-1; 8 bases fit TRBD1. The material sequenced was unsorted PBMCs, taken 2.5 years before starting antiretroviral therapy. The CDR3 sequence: CASSPRTDRVRTEAFF. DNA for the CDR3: TGCGCCAGCAGCCCCCGGACGGACAGGGTACGGACTGAAGCTTTCTTT.